What follows is one T cell receptor (beta chain) and its context. What it recognizes is unknown. This CDR3 has 15 residues. V was clipped by 4 bases and J by 6 bases, with 18 bases between them. Germline assignment: CDR1 SGHNT and CDR2 YYREEE (reference sequence). This sample stems from a study of T cell responses to AZD1222 COVID-19 vaccine. Study-level points and caveats: Spike-specific TCR breadth and depth were elevated following two AZD1222 doses. CD4 TCRs associated with vaccination spanned spike, dominating at 160-218 and 743-854. Most donors were white British, females outnumbered males, and clonal diversity was possibly underestimated.

Produced via immunoSEQ multiplex PCR; TCRdb's table is partial and in-frame only. The sample consists of under 150,000 clones, around nine tenths of them appearing once. The sequence was collected from an adult in good health. The chain recombines TRBV5-4 with TRBJ2-3; D tentatively fits TRBD1 or TRBD2 (5 bases each). The material sequenced was peripheral blood, taken on day 0 of AZD1222 vaccination. This chain's CDR3 is CASSGHGAPRDTQYF. CDR3 nucleotides: TGTGCCAGCAGCGGGCACGGGGCCCCGCGGGATACGCAGTATTTT.